This note documents a single T cell receptor (beta chain) sequence. The antigen is undetermined. These data are taken from a study of graft-versus-host responses after intestinal transplantation. On the study more broadly: Transplant types were multivisceral, liver-intestinal, or isolated intestinal.

The repertoire was sequenced with immunoSEQ multiplex PCR; TCRdb's copy has only in-frame clones and lacks some. The sample consists of 84,000 or so clones, around 83% of them appearing once. Study observations and caveats: The study found high graft-versus-host to host-versus-graft clonal ratios in allografts of patients with graft-donor T cell macrochimerism. After transplant, early declines in HvG clones were associated with peak levels of circulating GvH clones.

V was clipped by 7 bases and J by 3 bases, with 15 bases between them. The CDR3 runs to 13 residues. CDR1 SQVTM and CDR2 ANQGSEA come from the germline V gene. The sample consisted of unstimulated CD4+ T cells sorted from spleen or lymph node cells, taken before intestinal transplant. This chain connects TRBV29-1 to TRBJ1-1; weak D call: TRBD1 (6 bases). This TCR was sampled from a human donor who received an intestinal transplant. CDR3 nucleotides: TGCAGCGGTCAGGGGAATACGGACACTGAAGCTTTCTTT. Amino acid sequence: CSGQGNTDTEAFF.